The T cell receptor beta chain under discussion was sequenced for a study of cytomegalovirus exposure and HLA in healthy donors. It was with 60 Vbeta and 13 Jbeta primers that the PCR ran. TCRdb's copy holds only in-frame clones and misses some; the assay was immunoSEQ multiplex PCR. This repertoire shows over 110,000 clones, 75% to 85% found once; its top ten account for around 5.9%. This CDR3 contains 12 residues. The germline CDR1 and CDR2 sequences are MNHEY and SVGAGI. V lost 6 bases, J lost 5 bases, and 1 base stayed unmatched. This receptor was obtained from a middle-aged woman in good health and CMV-seropositive. What was sequenced was PBMCs. The V call is TRBV6-5, the J call TRBJ1-2, with 9 bases fitting TRBD1. DNA of the CDR3: TGTGCCAGCAGAGGGACAGGGTATGGCTACACCTTC. Protein sequence: CASRGTGYGYTF.